The text below deals with one TCR beta chain. The PCR had 60 Vbeta and 13 Jbeta primers. This table comes from immunoSEQ multiplex PCR, and its TCRdb copy is limited to in-frame clones, with some not included. This repertoire includes roughly 150,000 clones. These data belong to a study of cytomegalovirus exposure and HLA in healthy donors. Study background: A previous analysis identified 117 million unique TCR beta sequences derived from some 170 million T cells.

Trimming took 0 bases from V and 9 from J, leaving 9 bases between them. The CDR3 contains 12 residues. Germline CDR1 is SGHDN and CDR2 is FVKESK. The rearrangement links TRBV14 to TRBJ2-7; a weak D match, TRBD1 (5 bases). The receptor was isolated from a woman between 50 and 59 years old in good health and CMV-seronegative. Sequencing input: PBMCs. CDR3 residues: CASSQDRVGQYF. The DNA for the CDR3 is TGTGCCAGCAGCCAAGACAGGGTGGGGCAGTACTTC.